This is a list of T cell receptor beta chains from one sample in a study of blood T cell repertoires in COVID-19. TCRdb's copy holds only in-frame clones and misses some; the assay was immunoSEQ multiplex PCR. The data contain almost 400,000 clones, approximately 89% of them singletons. Sequenced sample: peripheral blood. These receptors originate from a woman aged 55-75 years with COVID-19, enrolled during active disease. The conserved cysteine and the conserved F or W are not part of the CDR3 here.

TRBV19	TRBJ2-7	ATMDGRVGSYEQY
TRBV5-6	TRBJ1-4	ASSSRDRGTTNEKLF
TRBV27	TRBJ2-3	ASSLSVSTDTQY
TRBV28	TRBJ2-7	ASKDRHSEQY
TRBV19	TRBJ2-5	ASSPVGGGFGETQY
TRBV6-8	TRBJ1-2	ASSYNRVYSGYT
TRBV18	TRBJ2-7	ASSPLGQGASYEQY
TRBV20-1	TRBJ2-7	SVPGYYEQY
TRBV12-3/TRBV12-4	TRBJ1-3	ASSFYLGNTIY
TRBV2	TRBJ1-6	ASDGTGTGVSPLH
TRBV2	TRBJ2-7	ASRAEVRGAYEQY
TRBV28	TRBJ2-3	ASGSAGGASDTQY
TRBV18	TRBJ1-5	ASSPDMDQPQH
TRBV6-1	TRBJ2-5	ASSEAPRRGAGETQY
TRBV27	TRBJ1-2	ASSLRGTRYGYT
TRBV28	TRBJ2-2	ASSMTGAGTGELF
TRBV5-5	TRBJ1-2	ASSLQGAGYT
TRBV9	TRBJ2-1	ASSVGPGGHEQF
TRBV10-2	TRBJ2-6	ASSQLAGGASGANVLT
TRBV5-1	TRBJ2-2	ASSLQGTNRGELF
TRBV5-1	TRBJ2-7	ASSLGTGMGEQY
TRBV28	TRBJ2-7	ASSSGIGEQY
TRBV9	TRBJ2-7	ASSVGLSGGDGEQY
TRBV30	TRBJ1-2	AWEGVHGYT
TRBV7-9	TRBJ2-2	ASSLHPRGPGELF
TRBV11-2	TRBJ1-1	ASSLQGTEAF
TRBV19	TRBJ1-2	ASSPGQIHSGYT
TRBV18	TRBJ1-6	ASSGGPDSPLH
TRBV7-9	TRBJ1-5	ASSLSRPTKSGNQPQH
TRBV5-4	TRBJ2-7	ASSLVDSYHEQY
TRBV6-5	TRBJ2-3	ASSYTADTQY
TRBV19	TRBJ1-1	ASRVHTGNTEAF
TRBV3-1/TRBV3-2	TRBJ2-3	ASRLRGSGTDTQY
TRBV7-9	TRBJ2-1	ASRSPRTGPNEQF
TRBV11-2	TRBJ1-2	ASSPDTNYGYT
TRBV5-1	TRBJ2-7	ASSPGTFYEQY
TRBV11-2	TRBJ2-5	ASRGDRGIETQY
TRBV6-1	TRBJ2-7	ASSLGTGDREQY
TRBV7-3	TRBJ2-1	ASSLSAGIYNEQF
TRBV24-1	TRBJ2-5	ATSDPKTGTQETQY
TRBV25-1	TRBJ2-7	ASSGGDRGPRSYEQY
TRBV6-6	TRBJ1-4	ASSRWGQGAFEEKLF
TRBV6-5	TRBJ2-2	ASNGQGAIGELF
TRBV19	TRBJ2-7	ASSMGLWEPYEQY
TRBV19	TRBJ2-1	ASSINRGYNEQF
TRBV5-1	TRBJ1-1	ASISNPGGTEAF
TRBV5-4	TRBJ1-2	ASSSTGVANYGYT
TRBV30	TRBJ1-2	AWTRQGRYGYT
TRBV6-5	TRBJ1-6	ATLEGAGSPLH
TRBV28	TRBJ1-1	ASSSRAEAF
TRBV6-5	TRBJ2-1	ASSYRDLPRNEQF
TRBV4-1	TRBJ2-3	ASSLLEAEYSDTQY
TRBV5-8	TRBJ1-5	ASRLSGQYNQPQH